This TCR beta chain was obtained from a study of long-term antiretroviral therapy in people with HIV. Samples held 1-10 million cryopreserved PBMC before DNA extraction. Survey-level immunoSEQ v3.0 assays were run. Data came from immunoSEQ multiplex PCR; TCRdb stores just in-frame clones and leaves some out. The sample contains 11,000 or so clones, around 84% of which appear only once. This TCR was sampled from a man aged 40-49 years with HIV. The material sequenced was unsorted PBMCs, taken 1.2 years after starting antiretroviral therapy.

The CDR3 spells CASAPGKGYGYTF. CDR3 sequence (DNA): TGTGCCAGCGCCCCTGGGAAGGGGTATGGCTACACCTTC. This chain joins TRBV27 and TRBJ1-2; perhaps TRBD1 as D (5 bases). The V end lost 8 bases, the J end lost 5 bases, and 15 bases lay between the germline ends. CDR1 and CDR2 from the germline V gene are MNHEY and SMNVEV (reference sequence). This CDR3 spans 13 amino acids.